This T cell receptor (beta chain) is from a study of molecular identifiers for immune sequencing clone quantification. To note about this clonotype: Its specificity is not known.

Preparation of naive CD8 libraries involved roughly 18,000 to 1,100,000 sorted cells and 10%, 30% or 50% RNA. CD8+CD4-CCR7+CD45RA+ cells were sorted as naive CD8 T cells. General study findings and limits: Clones that exceeded 20 RNA copies held over 98% of effector molecules, yet under 1% in naive cells.

The CDR3 extends over 14 amino acids. The V end lost 5 bases, the J end lost 1 base, and 11 bases lay between the germline ends. CDR1 MDHEN and CDR2 SYDVKM come from the germline V gene. Methods described previously were used for bulk TCR libraries, and listed TCR primers were applied. TCRdb re-called the PCR reads through MiXCR, storing one row per CDR3 protein. Of some 580,000 distinct CDR3 sequences listed, 25% are singletons. The receptor was isolated from a human donor in good health. Some libraries in this study had Jurkat cell RNA spiked in. This sequence joins TRBV28 and TRBJ1-1; D not certain. Material: naive CD8+ T cells from blood, with Jurkat cell RNA spiked in. Subset described: FACS-sorted CD8+CD4-CCR7+CD45RA+ naive T cells. CDR3 sequence reads: CASSLRLRNTEAFF. The CDR3 nucleotides are TGTGCCAGCAGTCTACGACTGAGGAACACTGAAGCTTTCTTT.